This T cell receptor beta chain was identified during a study of CD8 T cells in ankylosing spondylitis (dated 2017 in TCRdb). General notes on the study: To find TCR variants linked to disease, the study profiled T cell receptor beta repertoires in ankylosing spondylitis patients and healthy donors. The full study cohort comprised 20 to 30 ankylosing spondylitis patients and about a hundred healthy donors. Peripheral blood was sampled, and synovial fluid was also collected from ankylosing spondylitis patients. Here is what the overall study found, with its caveats: According to the report, matched synovial fluid samples from ankylosing spondylitis patients were significantly enriched for the disease-linked clones. Some of the motif variants had been reported before in the synovial fluid and blood of reactive arthritis patients, a finding that suggests common disease-initiation mechanisms. A TCR beta motif of several highly homologous amino acid variants appeared characteristic of blood from ankylosing spondylitis patients. A CD8+ phenotype was shown by the disease-linked clones, which were found at relatively low frequencies in peripheral blood.

Synovial fluid samples were paired with blood samples taken from the same ankylosing spondylitis patients. The sequencing machine was an Illumina HiSeq 2500. Quantitative 5'-RACE with molecular barcodes was used to prepare TCR beta libraries. As for how the authors treated the data: A new computational method, built on a probabilistic model of VDJ rearrangement, was used to identify disease-linked TCR variants. TCRdb handled the public reads itself, with Q25 trimming in fastp and clone calling in MiXCR, and kept productive beta chains. CDR3 protein duplicates are merged, each entry listing the most common genes and DNA. The V and J calls, along with clone size, are taken from TCRdb and not from the paper's own processing. The sample table contains tens of thousands of distinct CDR3 sequences; only one count was recorded for approximately 28% of them. The ten largest clonotypes hold under 50% of the sample.

The sample holds many counts of this clonotype. Its cognate antigen has yet to be identified. One base away there is no much larger clone; base qualities are not given. As encoded in the germline V gene, CDR1 is SNHLY while CDR2 is FYNNEI. The germline V end is reduced by 10 bases and the J end by 7 bases; junction bases left unmatched: 6. From its cysteine to its phenylalanine, the CDR3 spans 14 amino acids. This entry keeps only the CDR3 DNA: 42 bases, framed from base 1. Material for sequencing was synovial fluid, either unsorted or a sorted T cell fraction (not recorded which). This TCR was recovered from a male donor with ankylosing spondylitis. In this chain, TRBV2 is recombined with TRBJ2-1; the junction holds 14 bases that match TRBD2. The DNA sequence follows: TGTGCCACACCGGGACTAGCGGGAGTAAATGAGCAGTTCTTC. This encodes CATPGLAGVNEQFF.